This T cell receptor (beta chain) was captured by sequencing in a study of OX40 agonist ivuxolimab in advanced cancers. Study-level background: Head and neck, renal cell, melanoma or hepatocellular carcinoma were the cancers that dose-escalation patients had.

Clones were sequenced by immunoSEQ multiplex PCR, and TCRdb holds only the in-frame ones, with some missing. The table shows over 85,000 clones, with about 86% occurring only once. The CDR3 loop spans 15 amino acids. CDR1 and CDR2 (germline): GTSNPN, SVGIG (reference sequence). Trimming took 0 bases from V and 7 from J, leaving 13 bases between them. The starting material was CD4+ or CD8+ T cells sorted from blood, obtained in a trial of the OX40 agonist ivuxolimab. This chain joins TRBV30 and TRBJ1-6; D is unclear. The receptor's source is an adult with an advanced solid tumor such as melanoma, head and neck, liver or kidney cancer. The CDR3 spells CAWSVRGVPNSPLHF. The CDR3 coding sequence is TGTGCCTGGAGTGTACGCGGGGTCCCAAATTCACCCCTCCACTTT.